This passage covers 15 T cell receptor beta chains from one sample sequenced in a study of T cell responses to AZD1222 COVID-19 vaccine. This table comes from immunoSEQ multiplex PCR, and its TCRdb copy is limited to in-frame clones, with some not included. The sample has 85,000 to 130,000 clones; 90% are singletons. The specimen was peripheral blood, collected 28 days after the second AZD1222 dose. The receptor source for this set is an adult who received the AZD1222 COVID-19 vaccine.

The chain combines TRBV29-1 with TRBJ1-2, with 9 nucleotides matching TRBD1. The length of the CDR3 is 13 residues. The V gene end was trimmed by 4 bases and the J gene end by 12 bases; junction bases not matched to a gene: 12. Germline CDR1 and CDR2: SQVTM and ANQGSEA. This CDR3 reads CSVGANRDRADTF. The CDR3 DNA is TGCAGCGTTGGGGCCAACCGGGACAGGGCAGACACCTTC.

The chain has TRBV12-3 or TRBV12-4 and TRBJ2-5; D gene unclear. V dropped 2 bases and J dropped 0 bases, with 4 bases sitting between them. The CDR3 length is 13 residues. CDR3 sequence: CASSLQYQETQYF. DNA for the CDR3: TGTGCCAGCAGTTTACAGTACCAAGAGACCCAGTACTTC.

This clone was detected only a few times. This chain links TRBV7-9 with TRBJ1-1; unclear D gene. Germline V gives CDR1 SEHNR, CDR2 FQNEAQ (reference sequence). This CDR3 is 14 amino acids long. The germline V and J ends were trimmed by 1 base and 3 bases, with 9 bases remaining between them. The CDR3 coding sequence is TGTGCCAGCAGCTTAGTATGGTCGGACACTGAAGCTTTCTTT. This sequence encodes CASSLVWSDTEAFF.

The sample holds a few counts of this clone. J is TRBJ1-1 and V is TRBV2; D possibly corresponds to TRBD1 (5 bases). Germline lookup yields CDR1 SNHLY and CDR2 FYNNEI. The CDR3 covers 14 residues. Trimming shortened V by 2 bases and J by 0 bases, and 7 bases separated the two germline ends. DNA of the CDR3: TGTGCCAGCAGTGAACAGGGTGTGAACACTGAAGCTTTCTTT. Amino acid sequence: CASSEQGVNTEAFF. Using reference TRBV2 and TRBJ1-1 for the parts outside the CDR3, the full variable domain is EPEVTQTPSHQVTQMGQEVILRCVPISNHLYFYWYRQILGQKVEFLVSFYNNEISEKSEIFDDQFSVERPDGSNFTLKIRSTKLEDSAMYFCASSEQGVNTEAFFGQGTRLTVV.

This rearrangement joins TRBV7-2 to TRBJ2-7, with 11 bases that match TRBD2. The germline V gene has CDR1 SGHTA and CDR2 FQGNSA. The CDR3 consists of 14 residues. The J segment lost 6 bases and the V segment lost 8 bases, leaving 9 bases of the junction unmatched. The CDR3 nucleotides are TGTGCCAGCGAACCTAGCGGGGGGCCCCTCGAGCAGTACTTC. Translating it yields CASEPSGGPLEQYF.

The CDR3 spells CSVEGLDRGLSYEQYF. In DNA form, the CDR3 reads TGCAGCGTTGAAGGTCTAGACAGGGGGCTTAGTTACGAGCAGTACTTC. The gene calls are TRBV29-1 and TRBJ2-7, with 10 bases fitting TRBD1. The ends lost 1 base at V and 4 bases at J; junction bases unmatched: 10. The CDR3 consists of 16 residues. Germline V gene lookup returns CDR1 SQVTM and CDR2 ANQGSEA.

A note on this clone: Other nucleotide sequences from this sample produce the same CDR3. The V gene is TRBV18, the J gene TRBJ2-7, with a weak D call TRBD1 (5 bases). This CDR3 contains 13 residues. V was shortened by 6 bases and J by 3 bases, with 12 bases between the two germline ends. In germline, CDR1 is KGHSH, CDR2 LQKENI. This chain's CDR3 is CASSPDSLYEQYF. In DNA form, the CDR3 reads TGTGCCAGCTCTCCTGACAGTCTCTACGAGCAGTACTTC.

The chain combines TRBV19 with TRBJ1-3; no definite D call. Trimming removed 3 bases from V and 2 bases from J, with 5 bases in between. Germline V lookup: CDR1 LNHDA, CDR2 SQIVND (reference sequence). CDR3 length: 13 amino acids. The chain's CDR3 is CASSIGAGNTIYF. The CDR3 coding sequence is TGTGCCAGTAGTATCGGTGCTGGAAACACCATATATTTT.

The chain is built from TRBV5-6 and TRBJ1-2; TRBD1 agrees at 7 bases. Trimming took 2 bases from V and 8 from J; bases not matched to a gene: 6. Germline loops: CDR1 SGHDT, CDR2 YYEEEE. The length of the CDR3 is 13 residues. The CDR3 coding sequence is TGTGCCAGCAGCTTTGAACAGGGGTCCGGCTACACCTTC. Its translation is CASSFEQGSGYTF. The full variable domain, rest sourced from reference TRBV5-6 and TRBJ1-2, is DAGVTQSPTHLIKTRGQQVTLRCSPKSGHDTVSWYQQALGQGPQFIFQYYEEEERQRGNFPDRFSGHQFPNYSSELNVNALLLGDSALYLCASSFEQGSGYTFGSGTRLTVV.

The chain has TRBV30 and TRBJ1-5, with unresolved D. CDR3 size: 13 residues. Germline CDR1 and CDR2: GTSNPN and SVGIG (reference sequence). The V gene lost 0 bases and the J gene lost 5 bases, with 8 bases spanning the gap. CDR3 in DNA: TGTGCCTGGAGTGTTCATGGGGATCAGCCCCAGCATTTT. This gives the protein CAWSVHGDQPQHF.

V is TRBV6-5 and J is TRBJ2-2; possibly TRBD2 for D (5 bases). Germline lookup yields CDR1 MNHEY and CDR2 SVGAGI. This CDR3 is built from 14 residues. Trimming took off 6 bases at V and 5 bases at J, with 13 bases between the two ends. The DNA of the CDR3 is TGTGCCAGCAGCGTCAGACTACTTACCGGGGAGCTGTTTTTT. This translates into CASSVRLLTGELFF.

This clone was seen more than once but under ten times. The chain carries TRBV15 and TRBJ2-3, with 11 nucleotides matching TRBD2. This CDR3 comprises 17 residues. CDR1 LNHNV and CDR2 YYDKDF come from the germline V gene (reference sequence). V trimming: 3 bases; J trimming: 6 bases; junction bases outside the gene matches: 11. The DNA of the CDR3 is TGTGCCACCAGCAGCTTAGCGGGGGGGCTAAGTGAGGATACGCAGTATTTT. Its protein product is CATSSLAGGLSEDTQYF.

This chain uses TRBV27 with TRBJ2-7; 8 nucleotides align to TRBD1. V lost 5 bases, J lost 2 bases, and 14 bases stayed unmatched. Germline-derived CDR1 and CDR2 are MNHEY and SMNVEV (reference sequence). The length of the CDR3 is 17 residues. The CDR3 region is CASSHTRPTGVPYEQYF. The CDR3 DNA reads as TGTGCCAGCAGTCACACAAGGCCGACAGGGGTCCCCTACGAGCAGTACTTC.

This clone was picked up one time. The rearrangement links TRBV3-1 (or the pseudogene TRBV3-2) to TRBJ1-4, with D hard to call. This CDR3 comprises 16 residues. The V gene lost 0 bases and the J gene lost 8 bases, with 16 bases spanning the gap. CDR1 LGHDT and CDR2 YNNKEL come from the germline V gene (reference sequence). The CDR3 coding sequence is TGTGCCAGCAGCCAAGAAGTAGCTAAATCGAGCGAAAAACTGTTTTTT. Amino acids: CASSQEVAKSSEKLFF.

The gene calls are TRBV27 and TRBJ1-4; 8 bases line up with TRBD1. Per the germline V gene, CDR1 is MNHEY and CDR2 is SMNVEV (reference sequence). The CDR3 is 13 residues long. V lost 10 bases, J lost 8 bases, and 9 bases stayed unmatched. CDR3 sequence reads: CATSTGVGEKLFF. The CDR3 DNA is TGTGCCACCTCGACAGGGGTTGGGGAAAAACTGTTTTTT.